This TCR beta chain was profiled in a study of T cell responses to AZD1222 COVID-19 vaccine. Assay used: immunoSEQ multiplex PCR; TCRdb lists only in-frame clones, some missing. Of around 100,000 clones detected, 90% appear once; the ten largest clones hold under 5.5%. General study points: The number of AZD1222 recipients seropositive at baseline was only six. Spike was spanned by vaccine-associated CD4 TCRs, with dominance at 160-218 and 743-854.

The CDR3 covers 15 residues. The V gene's germline CDR1 is MNHEY and CDR2 SMNVEV (reference sequence). V was clipped by 6 bases and J by 3 bases; unmatched bases: 11. As concerns this clone: Its cognate antigen is unknown.

The receptor was derived from an adult in good health. Material: peripheral blood, obtained on day 0 of AZD1222 vaccination. The chain is built from TRBV27 and TRBJ2-7; TRBD1 agrees at 7 bases. CDR3 DNA sequence: TGTGCCAGCAGCCCCAAACGGGACAGTTTCTACGAGCAGTACTTC. It is translated as CASSPKRDSFYEQYF.